The TCR beta chain described here comes from a study of cytomegalovirus exposure and HLA in healthy donors. Study-level findings and limits: An analysis was carried out later, and it reportedly showed fewer N-insertions in an Asian-associated ancestry cluster than the approximately 610-donor mean. Earlier findings revealed that most TCR beta V segments proved productive either about 90% or about 30% of the time.

60 Vbeta and 13 Jbeta primers were used in PCR. Assay: immunoSEQ multiplex PCR; the TCRdb copy retains only in-frame clones and omits some. The sample has some 130,000 clones; around 83% are singletons. Concerning this clone: The antigen remains unidentified.

Sequencing was carried out using PBMCs. This TCR came from a girl between 2 and 10 years old in good health and CMV-seronegative.

CDR3 region: CASSAGQGSYEQYF. As DNA, the CDR3 is TGCGCCAGCAGCGCGGGACAGGGATCCTACGAGCAGTACTTC. V usage is TRBV5-1 and J usage is TRBJ2-7; TRBD1 matches 9 bases. J was trimmed by 1 base and V by 4 bases; bases with no gene match: 3. The CDR3 extends over 14 amino acids. Per the germline V gene, CDR1 is SGHRS and CDR2 is YFSETQ.